One sample yielded the 25 T cell receptor beta chains listed below, sequenced in a study of blood T cell repertoires in COVID-19. Assay used: immunoSEQ multiplex PCR; TCRdb lists only in-frame clones, some missing. Of more than 10,000 clones in the sample, roughly 89% were seen once. The source material was peripheral blood. These receptors were taken from a human donor in a cohort sampled during active COVID-19.

The chain employs TRBV6-4 and TRBJ2-4, with 9 bases identical to TRBD1. The CDR3 extends over 15 amino acids. The V and J ends lost 5 bases and 8 bases, in that order; junction bases with no gene match: 10. Germline V gives CDR1 MRHNA, CDR2 SNTAGT. The CDR3 DNA reads TGTGCCAGCAGTAGCTCCGGGACAGGGCAGGACATTCAGTACTTC. Its translation is CASSSSGTGQDIQYF.

The genes are TRBV6-6 and TRBJ1-2; 8 bases are shared with TRBD1. Germline V gene data show CDR1 as MNHNY and CDR2 as SVGAGI (reference sequence). The CDR3 totals 14 residues. V shed 0 bases and J 7 bases; nucleotides not matched to a gene: 4. The CDR3 here is CASSYSGTGAGYTF. Here the CDR3 DNA reads TGTGCCAGCAGTTACTCCGGGACAGGTGCTGGCTACACCTTC.

The rearrangement uses TRBV7-9 and TRBJ2-5; 10 bases are shared with TRBD1. The V gene end was trimmed by 3 bases and the J gene end by 4 bases; junction bases not matched to a gene: 5. Germline V gene lookup returns CDR1 SEHNR and CDR2 FQNEAQ (reference sequence). The CDR3 extends over 15 amino acids. The CDR3 DNA follows: TGTGCCAGCAGCTTGATCGGGGACAGGGGAGAGACCCAGTACTTC. Protein sequence: CASSLIGDRGETQYF.

This chain uses TRBV5-1 with TRBJ2-1; TRBD2 agrees at 12 bases. Looked up from germline, CDR1 is SGHRS and CDR2 is YFSETQ. The CDR3 consists of 17 residues. Losses at the gene ends were 4 bases for V and 0 bases for J; bases not matched to a gene: 5. In nucleotides, the CDR3 is TGCGCCAGCAGCCCCCGGACTAGCGGGGCCTCCTACAATGAGCAGTTCTTC. Translated: CASSPRTSGASYNEQFF.

This sequence joins TRBV29-1 and TRBJ1-1, with 7 bases lining up with TRBD1. This CDR3 has 12 residues. Looked up from germline, CDR1 is SQVTM and CDR2 is ANQGSEA. Trimming cost V 7 bases and J 4 bases; bases outside gene matches: 6. The CDR3 DNA reads TGCAGCGCCGACAGGGTTGGCACTGAAGCTTTCTTT. Translation gives CSADRVGTEAFF.

The chain uses TRBV5-4 and TRBJ1-1, with 7 bases lining up with TRBD1. V lost 1 base, J lost 1 base, and 4 bases stayed unmatched. From germline, CDR1 is SGHNT and CDR2 YYREEE (reference sequence). The CDR3 extends over 15 amino acids. The CDR3 is CASSLPRGENTEAFF. CDR3 nucleotide sequence: TGTGCCAGCAGCTTGCCCAGGGGGGAGAACACTGAAGCTTTCTTT.

A single count supports this clone. V gene TRBV6-5 combines with J gene TRBJ1-1, with TRBD1 matching 9 bases. The V and J ends lost 6 bases and 5 bases, in that order; junction bases with no gene match: 10. This CDR3 contains 15 residues. CDR1 is MNHEY and CDR2 is SVGAGI in the germline V gene. This chain's CDR3 is CASRADRGGGTEAFF. CDR3 sequence (DNA): TGTGCCAGCAGGGCGGACAGGGGCGGGGGTACTGAAGCTTTCTTT.

The chain has TRBV9 and TRBJ1-2, with D uncertain. Looked up from germline, CDR1 is SGDLS and CDR2 is YYNGEE. The V end was cut by 0 bases, the J end by 0 bases, with 6 bases between. This CDR3 is 14 amino acids long. The CDR3 coding sequence is TGTGCCAGCAGCGTAGGGGCCCCTAACTATGGCTACACCTTC. It is translated as CASSVGAPNYGYTF.

The genes are TRBV5-6 and TRBJ1-2; a weak D match, TRBD1 (5 bases). With 0 bases removed from V and 2 bases from J, the gap between germline ends came to 11 bases. The germline CDR1 and CDR2 sequences are SGHDT and YYEEEE. This CDR3 has 15 residues. In DNA form, the CDR3 reads TGTGCCAGCAGCTTGGGTGCTGGGGGGAACTATGGCTACACCTTC. Translation gives CASSLGAGGNYGYTF.

This clone was seen a single time. This rearrangement joins TRBV18 to TRBJ1-1, with D perhaps matching TRBD1 (5 bases). V was trimmed by 4 bases and J by 0 bases, leaving 18 bases between them. The length of the CDR3 is 17 residues. Germline CDR1 KGHSH, CDR2 LQKENI. The CDR3 DNA is TGTGCCAGCTCACAGACGGGGGGACTGTCCCTGAACACTGAAGCTTTCTTT. Amino acid sequence: CASSQTGGLSLNTEAFF.

The chain recombines TRBV10-3 with TRBJ2-7; 11 bases are shared with TRBD2. V was pared by 6 bases and J by 5 bases, with 6 bases of the junction left unmatched. The CDR3 is 14 residues long. Germline lookup yields CDR1 ENHRY and CDR2 SYGVKD. The CDR3 here is CAIRTTSGGDEQYF. In DNA form, the CDR3 reads TGTGCCATCAGAACAACTAGCGGGGGCGACGAGCAGTACTTC.

The chain employs TRBV18 and TRBJ2-7, with 7 bases fitting TRBD2. Germline values: CDR1 KGHSH, CDR2 LQKENI. The ends lost 0 bases at V and 4 bases at J; junction bases unmatched: 0. The CDR3 consists of 13 residues. CDR3 sequence (DNA): TGTGCCAGCTCACCACCGGGAGGGTACGAGCAGTACTTC. Its protein is CASSPPGGYEQYF.

The chain is built from TRBV29-1 and TRBJ1-1; D possibly corresponds to TRBD1 (6 bases). This CDR3 contains 14 residues. Germline CDR1 SQVTM, CDR2 ANQGSEA. V lost 6 bases to trimming and J lost 5 bases, with 19 bases between them. This chain's CDR3 is CSVRIAAGVTEAFF. The CDR3 DNA sequence: TGCAGCGTCCGAATCGCCGCAGGGGTTACTGAAGCTTTCTTT.

V and J are TRBV5-6 and TRBJ1-2; the D gene is possibly TRBD1 (6 bases). Trimming stripped 4 bases from V and 2 bases from J, with 15 bases between. The CDR3 has 15 amino acids. Germline V gene data show CDR1 as SGHDT and CDR2 as YYEEEE. CDR3 coding DNA: TGTGCCAGCAGCCCTCAGGGGCCCCTCAACTATGGCTACACCTTC. Amino acid sequence: CASSPQGPLNYGYTF.

This chain links TRBV6-5 with TRBJ1-2; D gene uncertain. The length of the CDR3 is 15 residues. Trimming took off 6 bases at V and 4 bases at J, with 18 bases between the two ends. Germline V gene data show CDR1 as MNHEY and CDR2 as SVGAGI. Here the CDR3 DNA reads TGTGCCAGCAGCCGTACCTCTGTGAACTCCTATGGCTACACCTTC. Translating gives CASSRTSVNSYGYTF.

The J gene is TRBJ2-5, the V gene TRBV28; D is possibly TRBD1 (7 bases). With 4 bases removed from V and 4 bases from J, the gap between germline ends came to 13 bases. Germline-derived CDR1 and CDR2 are MDHEN and SYDVKM. The CDR3 is 14 amino acids. CDR3 nucleotide sequence: TGTGCCAGCAGTTCCCCAGGGGGAGGAGAGACCCAGTACTTC. Translation: CASSSPGGGETQYF. Full variable domain (rest looked up from reference TRBV28 and TRBJ2-5): DVKVTQSSRYLVKRTGEKVFLECVQDMDHENMFWYRQDPGLGLRLIYFSYDVKMKEKGDIPEGYSVSREKKERFSLILESASTNQTSMYLCASSSPGGGETQYFGPGTRLLVL.

This sequence joins TRBV25-1 and TRBJ2-2, with 9 positions matching TRBD2. With V trimmed by 7 bases and J by 6 bases, 9 bases remained unmatched. CDR3 length: 15 residues. The germline gives CDR1 MGHDK, CDR2 SYGVNS. CDR3 in amino acids: CASTIAGAAAGELFF. The CDR3 bases are TGTGCCAGCACCATAGCGGGGGCGGCCGCCGGGGAGCTGTTTTTT.

The chain uses TRBV7-9 and TRBJ1-1; TRBD1 might be the D (6 bases). V was trimmed by 5 bases and J by 3 bases, leaving 10 bases between them. In germline, CDR1 is SEHNR, CDR2 FQNEAQ (reference sequence). The CDR3 sequence is 13 residues long. The CDR3 here is CASSQQGDTEAFF. DNA of the CDR3: TGTGCCAGCAGCCAACAGGGAGACACTGAAGCTTTCTTT.

This chain connects TRBV15 to TRBJ1-2, with D possibly TRBD1 on 6 matching bases. The CDR3 loop spans 15 amino acids. Per the germline V gene, CDR1 is LNHNV and CDR2 is YYDKDF (reference sequence). The ends were cut back, 0 bases at V and 4 bases at J, with 12 bases in the middle. The CDR3 loop is CATSRDSQGPYGYTF. The CDR3 DNA reads TGTGCCACCAGCAGAGATAGTCAGGGGCCCTATGGCTACACCTTC.

In DNA, the CDR3 is TGTGCCAGCAGGGGGGGAGGCTATGGCTACACCTTC. It specifies CASRGGGYGYTF. The J gene is TRBJ1-2, the V gene TRBV12-3 or TRBV12-4, with D tentatively TRBD1 (5 bases). V lost 6 bases and J lost 4, with 9 bases in between. The CDR3 has 12 residues.

The chain carries TRBV7-3 and TRBJ2-2, with TRBD1 matching over 8 bases. The ends lost 1 base at V and 3 bases at J; junction bases unmatched: 4. The CDR3 totals 16 residues. Germline loops: CDR1 SGHTA, CDR2 FQGTGA. This chain's CDR3 is CASSLNRGKYTGELFF. CDR3 DNA sequence: TGTGCCAGCAGCTTAAACAGGGGGAAGTACACCGGGGAGCTGTTTTTT.

This clone was seen more than once but under ten times. The rearrangement uses TRBV18 and TRBJ2-7; D is perhaps TRBD1 (6 bases). This CDR3 region has 14 residues. Germline V CDR1 and CDR2: KGHSH, LQKENI. V lost 4 bases to trimming and J lost 3 bases, with 13 bases between them. CDR3 sequence: CASSRGRLNYEQYF. The CDR3 DNA reads as TGTGCCAGCTCACGGGGGCGACTAAACTACGAGCAGTACTTC.

This rearrangement joins TRBV7-3 to TRBJ1-2; D gene uncertain. Per the germline V gene, CDR1 is SGHTA and CDR2 is FQGTGA. The CDR3 has 12 residues. V shed 5 bases and J shed 11 bases, with 15 bases lying between them. Here the CDR3 DNA reads TGTGCCAGCAGCAGCGACGGGAGGCAATACACCTTC. It is translated as CASSSDGRQYTF. The variable domain in full, completed from reference TRBV7-3 and TRBJ1-2, reads GAGVSQTPSNKVTEKGKYVELRCDPISGHTALYWYRQSLGQGPEFLIYFQGTGAADDSGLPNDRFFAVRPEGSVSTLKIQRTERGDSAVYLCASSSDGRQYTFGSGTRLTVV.

This clone was observed a handful of times. The V call is TRBV19, the J call TRBJ1-5; D call uncertain. The CDR3 is 14 amino acids. Germline CDR1 and CDR2: LNHDA and SQIVND (reference sequence). V lost 5 bases, J lost 0 bases, and 8 bases lay in between. The CDR3 loop is CASSPGYSNQPQHF. CDR3 nucleotides: TGTGCCAGTAGTCCAGGATATAGCAATCAGCCCCAGCATTTT.

CDR3 residues: CAWSPRGSGQGRTDYGYTF. In DNA form, the CDR3 reads TGTGCCTGGAGTCCACGGGGGTCGGGACAGGGAAGGACCGACTATGGCTACACCTTC. The J gene is TRBJ1-2, the V gene TRBV30, with TRBD1 matching 9 bases. J was trimmed by 3 bases and V by 2 bases; bases with no gene match: 19. CDR1 is GTSNPN, CDR2 SVGIG, per germline (reference sequence). The CDR3 spans 19 residues.